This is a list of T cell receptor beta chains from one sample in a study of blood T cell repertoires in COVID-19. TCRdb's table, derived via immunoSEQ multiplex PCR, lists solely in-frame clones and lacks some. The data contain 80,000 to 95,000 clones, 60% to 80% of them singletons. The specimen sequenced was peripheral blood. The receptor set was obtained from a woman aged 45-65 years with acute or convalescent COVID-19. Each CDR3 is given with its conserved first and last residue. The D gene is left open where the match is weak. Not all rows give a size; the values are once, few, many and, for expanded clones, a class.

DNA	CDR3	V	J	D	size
TGTGCCAGCAGCCCCGCCGGGACAGGGACCTACAATGAGCAGTTCTTC	CASSPAGTGTYNEQFF	TRBV7-3	TRBJ2-1	TRBD1	NA
TGTGCCAGCAGTCACACGGAGCTTAGCTCTGGGGCCAACGTCCTGACTTTC	CASSHTELSSGANVLTF	TRBV25-1	TRBJ2-6	NA	NA
TGTGCCAGCAGTGCCCAGGCTAAGGGGGCCAACGTCCTGACTTTC	CASSAQAKGANVLTF	TRBV2	TRBJ2-6	NA	few
TGCGCCAGCAGCTTGGGAGGGGGTATAAGCACAGATACGCAGTATTTT	CASSLGGGISTDTQYF	TRBV5-1	TRBJ2-3	NA	NA
TGTGCCAGCAGTTTGAGCCTGAACACTGAAGCTTTCTTT	CASSLSLNTEAFF	TRBV12-3/TRBV12-4	TRBJ1-1	NA	NA
TGCGCCAGCAGCGGGAGACTTGGGACTGTGAACACTGAAGCTTTCTTT	CASSGRLGTVNTEAFF	TRBV5-1	TRBJ1-1	NA	NA
TGTGCCAGCACCAGGGGGCCGCGTGAAAAACTGTTTTTT	CASTRGPREKLFF	TRBV12-3/TRBV12-4	TRBJ1-4	TRBD1	NA
TGTGCCAGCAGCGATGGGACAGGGAATGAAAAACTGTTTTTT	CASSDGTGNEKLFF	TRBV9	TRBJ1-4	TRBD1	NA
TGTGCCAGCAGTTACGTCAGGGGGAACATTCAGTACTTC	CASSYVRGNIQYF	TRBV6-2/TRBV6-3	TRBJ2-4	TRBD1	NA
TGTGCCAGCAGAAACCCCGGAAGCGCGGACTACGAGCAGTACTTC	CASRNPGSADYEQYF	TRBV7-6	TRBJ2-7	NA	NA